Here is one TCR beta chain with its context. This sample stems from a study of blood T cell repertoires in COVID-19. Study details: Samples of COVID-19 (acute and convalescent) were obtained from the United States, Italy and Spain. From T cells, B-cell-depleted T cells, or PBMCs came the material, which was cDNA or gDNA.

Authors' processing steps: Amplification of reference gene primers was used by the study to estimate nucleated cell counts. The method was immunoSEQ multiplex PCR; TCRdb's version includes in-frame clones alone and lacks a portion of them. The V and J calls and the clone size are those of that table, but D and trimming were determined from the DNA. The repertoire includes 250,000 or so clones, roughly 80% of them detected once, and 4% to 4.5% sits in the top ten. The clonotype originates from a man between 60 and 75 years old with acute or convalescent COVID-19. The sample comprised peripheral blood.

CDR3 nucleotides: TGCAGCGCCCTGACAGGGGGAGATGAAAAACTGTTTTTT. Its translation: CSALTGGDEKLFF. The gene calls are TRBV29-1 and TRBJ1-4; 9 bases align to TRBD1. The germline gives CDR1 SQVTM, CDR2 ANQGSEA. CDR3 length equals 13 residues. V shed 7 bases, J shed 6 bases, and the junction held 6 bases outside the gene matches.